This TCR beta chain was captured in a study of cytomegalovirus exposure and HLA in healthy donors. Broader study findings: About 90% or about 30% of the time was how often most TCR beta V segments were productive, according to an earlier analysis.

PCR employed 60 Vbeta and 13 Jbeta primers. Some clones are missing from TCRdb's copy, which holds only in-frame ones; the method was immunoSEQ multiplex PCR. The sample carries roughly 180,000 clones, 77% recorded once. About this clone: What it binds is not known.

The sequenced material came from PBMCs. The sequence came from a woman in her 30s in good health and CMV-seropositive.

CDR3 coding DNA: TGTGCCAGCAGCTTGGTTAAGGGGGCCAATGGCTACACCTTC. Translation: CASSLVKGANGYTF. The genes are TRBV5-6 and TRBJ1-2; 7 positions match TRBD1. V gave up 0 bases and J gave up 6 bases; unmatched junction bases: 5. The CDR3 has 14 amino acids. The germline V gene has CDR1 SGHDT and CDR2 YYEEEE.